This T cell receptor beta chain is drawn from a study of blood T cells in healthy people across ages. Study-wide results and caveats: Across the age range, TCR beta diversity per million T cells fell in a roughly linear way. Long-lived and aged donors differed, with more naive CD4+ cells and higher diversity in the long-lived. The diversity estimates, figures obtained from one million T cells, were considered underestimates.

Then a second PCR, running roughly 7 to 11 cycles, was carried out with a sample-barcoded 5' primer and a J-beta primer mix. Each cDNA molecule was tagged by a template-switch adaptor with 12 random nucleotides. Each CDR3 protein gets one entry after TCRdb re-called the 5' RACE reads with MiXCR. The data show 550,000 to 750,000 distinct CDR3 sequences, around 21% seen once. A remark on this clonotype: Its antigen is not identified.

Germline-derived CDR1 and CDR2 are MDHEN and SYDVKM. The ends lost 3 bases at V and 4 bases at J; junction bases unmatched: 6. This CDR3 region has 16 residues. The sequenced sample was blood. This clonotype was obtained from a man aged 65 to 85 in good health. The J gene is TRBJ2-2, the V gene TRBV28; the match to TRBD1 covers 9 bases. The CDR3 DNA follows: TGTGCCAGCAGTTTGTCCGGGACAGGGCCCACCGGGGAGCTGTTTTTT. It is translated as CASSLSGTGPTGELFF.